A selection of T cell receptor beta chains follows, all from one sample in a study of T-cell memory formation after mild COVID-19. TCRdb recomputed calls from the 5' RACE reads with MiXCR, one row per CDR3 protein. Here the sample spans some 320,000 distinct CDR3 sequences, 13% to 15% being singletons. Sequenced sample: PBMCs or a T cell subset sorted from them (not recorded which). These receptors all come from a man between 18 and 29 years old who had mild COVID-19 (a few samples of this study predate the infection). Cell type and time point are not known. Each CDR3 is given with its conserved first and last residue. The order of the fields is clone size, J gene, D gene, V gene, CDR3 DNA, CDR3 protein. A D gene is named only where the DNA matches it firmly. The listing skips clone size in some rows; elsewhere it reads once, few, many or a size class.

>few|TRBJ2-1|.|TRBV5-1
TGCGCCAGCAGCTTGGCCGAGGGGTACGAGCAGTTCTTC
CASSLAEGYEQFF
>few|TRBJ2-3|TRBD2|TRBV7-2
TGTGCCAGCAGCCCGCCGGGACTAGCGGGGGGTAATACGCAGTATTTT
CASSPPGLAGGNTQYF
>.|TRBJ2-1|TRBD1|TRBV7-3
TGTGCCAGCAGCTTAATTTCCGGGACAGGGGGTTTCAATGAGCAGTTCTTC
CASSLISGTGGFNEQFF
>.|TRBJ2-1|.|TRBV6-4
TGTGCCAGCAGCCTCGGACGCCCCTACAATGAGCAGTTCTTC
CASSLGRPYNEQFF
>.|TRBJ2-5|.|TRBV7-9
TGTGCCAGCAGCTACCCGGCCCAAGAGACCCAGTACTTC
CASSYPAQETQYF
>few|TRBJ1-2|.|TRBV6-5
TGTGCCAGCAGTTACTCCTCATGGGGGGGGAGTGGCTACACCTTC
CASSYSSWGGSGYTF
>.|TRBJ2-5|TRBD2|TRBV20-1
TGCAGTGCTAACCGAAGGGTTAGCGGGGGGGATTTCGGCGAGACCCAGTACTTC
CSANRRVSGGDFGETQYF
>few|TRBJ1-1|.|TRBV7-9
TGTGCCAGCAGCTTAAGTTACAACACTGAAGCTTTCTTT
CASSLSYNTEAFF
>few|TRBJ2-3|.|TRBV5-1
TGCGCCAGCAGCCACCGAGGGACTAGCACAGATACGCAGTATTTT
CASSHRGTSTDTQYF
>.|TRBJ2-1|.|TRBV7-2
TGTGCCAGCAGCTTGGCTATGGTGGGAGGGCAGTTCTTC
CASSLAMVGGQFF
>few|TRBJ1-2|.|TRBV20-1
TGCAGTGCTAATACAGGGAACTATGGCTACACCTTC
CSANTGNYGYTF
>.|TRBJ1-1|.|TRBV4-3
TGCGCCAGCAGCCGCCATACTTCGAACACTGAAGCTTTCTTT
CASSRHTSNTEAFF